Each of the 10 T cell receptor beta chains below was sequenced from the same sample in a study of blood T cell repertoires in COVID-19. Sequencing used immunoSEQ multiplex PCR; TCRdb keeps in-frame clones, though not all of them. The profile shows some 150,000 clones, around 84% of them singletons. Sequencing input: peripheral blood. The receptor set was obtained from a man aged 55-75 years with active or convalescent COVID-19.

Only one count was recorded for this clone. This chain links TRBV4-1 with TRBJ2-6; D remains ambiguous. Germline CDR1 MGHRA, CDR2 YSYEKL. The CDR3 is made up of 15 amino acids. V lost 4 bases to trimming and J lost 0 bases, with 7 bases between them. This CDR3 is CASSPQYSGANVLTF. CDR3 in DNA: TGCGCCAGCAGCCCTCAGTACTCTGGGGCCAACGTCCTGACTTTC.

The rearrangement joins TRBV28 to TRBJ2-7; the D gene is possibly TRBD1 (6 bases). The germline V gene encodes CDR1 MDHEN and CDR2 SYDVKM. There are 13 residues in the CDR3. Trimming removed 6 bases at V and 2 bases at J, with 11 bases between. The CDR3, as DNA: TGTGCCAGCAGGGACAGCGTTACCTACGAGCAGTACTTC. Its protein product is CASRDSVTYEQYF.

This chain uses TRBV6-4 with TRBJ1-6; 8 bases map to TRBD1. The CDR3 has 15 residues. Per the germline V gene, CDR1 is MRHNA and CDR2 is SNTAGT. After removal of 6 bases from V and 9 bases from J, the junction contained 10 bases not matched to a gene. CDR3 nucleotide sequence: TGTGCCAGCAGACCCCAGTGGACAGGGACTTCACCCCTCCACTTT. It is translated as CASRPQWTGTSPLHF.

CDR3 protein: CASSQQGLRSSYNSPLHF. DNA for the CDR3: TGTGCCAGCAGCCAACAGGGACTAAGGAGCTCCTATAATTCACCCCTCCACTTT. The V and J genes are TRBV3-1 (or the pseudogene TRBV3-2) and TRBJ1-6; tentatively, D is TRBD1 (5 bases). The CDR3 spans 18 residues. V was pared by 2 bases and J by 0 bases, with 14 bases between. Germline CDR1 reads LGHDT; CDR2 reads YNNKEL (reference sequence).

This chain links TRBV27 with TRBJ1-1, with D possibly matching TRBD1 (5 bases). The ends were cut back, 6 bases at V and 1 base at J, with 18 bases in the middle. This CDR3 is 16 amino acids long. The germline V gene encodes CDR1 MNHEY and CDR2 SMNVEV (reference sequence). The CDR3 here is CASSDTQGIANTEAFF. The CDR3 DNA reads TGTGCCAGCAGCGATACCCAGGGAATCGCGAACACTGAAGCTTTCTTT.

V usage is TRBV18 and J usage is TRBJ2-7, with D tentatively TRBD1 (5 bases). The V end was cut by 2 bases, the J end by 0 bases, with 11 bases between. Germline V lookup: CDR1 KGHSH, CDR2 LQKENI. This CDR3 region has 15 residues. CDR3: CASSPGRQSSYEQYF. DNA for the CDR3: TGTGCCAGCTCACCAGGTAGACAGAGCTCCTACGAGCAGTACTTC.

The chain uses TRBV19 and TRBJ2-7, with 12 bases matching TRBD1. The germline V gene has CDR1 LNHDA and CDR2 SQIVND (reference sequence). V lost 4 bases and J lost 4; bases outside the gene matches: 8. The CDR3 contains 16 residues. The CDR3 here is CASSRTGTGGRYEQYF. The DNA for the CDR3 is TGTGCCAGTAGTAGAACCGGGACAGGGGGCAGGTACGAGCAGTACTTC.

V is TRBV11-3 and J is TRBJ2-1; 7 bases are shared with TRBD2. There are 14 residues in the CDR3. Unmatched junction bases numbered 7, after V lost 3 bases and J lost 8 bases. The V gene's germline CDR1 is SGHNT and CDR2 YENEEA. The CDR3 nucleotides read TGTGCCAGCAGCTTCGGACTTGGGGGGGATGAGCAGTTCTTC. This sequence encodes CASSFGLGGDEQFF.

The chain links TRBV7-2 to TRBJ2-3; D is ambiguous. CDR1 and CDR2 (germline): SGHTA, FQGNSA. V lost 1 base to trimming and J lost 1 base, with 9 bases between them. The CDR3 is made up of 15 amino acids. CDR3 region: CASSLDSQRTDTQYF. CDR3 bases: TGTGCCAGCAGCTTAGACAGCCAACGCACAGATACGCAGTATTTT. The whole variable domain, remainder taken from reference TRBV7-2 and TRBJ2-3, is GAGVSQSPSNKVTEKGKDVELRCDPISGHTALYWYRQSLGQGLEFLIYFQGNSAPDKSGLPSDRFSAERTGGSVSTLTIQRTQQEDSAVYLCASSLDSQRTDTQYFGPGTRLTVL.

CDR3 sequence: CSVSGTSNTEAFF. CDR3 sequence (DNA): TGCAGCGTTTCCGGGACATCGAACACTGAAGCTTTCTTT. The V gene is TRBV29-1, the J gene TRBJ1-1, with a tentative D call TRBD1 (6 bases). V gave up 5 bases and J gave up 1 base, with 11 bases separating them. From germline, CDR1 is SQVTM and CDR2 ANQGSEA. The CDR3 covers 13 residues.